This is a list of T cell receptor beta chains from one sample in a study of Graves' ophthalmopathy and Graves' hyperthyroidism. MiXCR, applied by TCRdb to the multiplex PCR reads, yields one record per CDR3 protein. The sample lists about 590,000 distinct CDR3 sequences, approximately 37% occurring once. Material: peripheral blood or thyroid tissue (not recorded which). These TCRs come from an adult man with Graves' hyperthyroidism. CDR3s include the opening cysteine and the closing phenylalanine or tryptophan. D genes are given only for firm matches. Size values are once, few and many counts, or a class for expanded clones, and some rows have none.

TRBV6-1	.	.	TRBJ2-7	CASNPTGNSYEQYF	TGTGCCAGCAACCCCACAGGGAATTCCTACGAGCAGTACTTC
TRBV9	many	.	TRBJ2-7	CASSVARVVDSYEQYF	TGTGCCAGCAGCGTAGCCAGGGTAGTTGACTCCTACGAGCAGTACTTC
TRBV12-3/TRBV12-4	few	.	TRBJ1-4	CASSQLSNEKLFF	TGTGCCAGCAGCCAATTGAGCAATGAAAAACTGTTTTTT
TRBV7-9	few	.	TRBJ1-6	CASSRQGSHSPLHF	TGTGCCAGCAGCCGGCAGGGATCCCACTCACCCCTCCACTTT
TRBV20-1	.	TRBD2	TRBJ2-7	CSAHSIGLAVGEQYF	TGCAGTGCTCACTCCATAGGACTAGCGGTTGGCGAGCAGTACTTC
TRBV25-1	.	TRBD2	TRBJ2-3	CASIAGLANTDTQYF	TGTGCCAGCATCGCCGGACTAGCGAACACAGATACGCAGTATTTT
TRBV29-1	.	TRBD1	TRBJ1-1	CSVDGRGTTEAFF	TGCAGCGTCGATGGCAGGGGGACCACTGAAGCTTTCTTT
TRBV20-1	.	.	TRBJ2-7	CSAHLLRPLGGSCEQYF	TGCAGTGCTCACCTACTCCGGCCCTTGGGGGGCTCCTGCGAGCAGTACTTC
TRBV19	many	.	TRBJ1-2	CASSNDGGNTF	TGTGCCAGTAGTAACGACGGGGGTAACACCTTC
TRBV5-4	.	.	TRBJ2-7	CASSLFGELYF	TGTGCCAGCAGCTTGTTCGGGGAGCTGTACTTC
TRBV10-3	.	.	TRBJ2-2	CAISVVAGTPTGELFF	TGTGCCATCAGTGTTGTGGCGGGGACACCCACCGGGGAGCTGTTTTTT
TRBV7-9	many	TRBD1	TRBJ1-2	CASSAGQGINYGYTF	TGTGCCAGCAGCGCGGGACAGGGGATTAACTATGGCTACACCTTC
TRBV12-3/TRBV12-4	few	.	TRBJ2-3	CAIRLGVADTQYF	TGTGCCATCCGACTCGGGGTCGCAGATACGCAGTATTTT
TRBV20-1	many	.	TRBJ1-1	CSARDGGAWKETEAFF	TGCAGTGCTAGAGACGGGGGCGCTTGGAAAGAAACTGAAGCTTTCTTT
TRBV7-2	few	.	TRBJ2-3	CASSLDGTDTQYF	TGTGCCAGCAGCTTGGACGGCACAGATACGCAGTATTTT
TRBV7-9	.	.	TRBJ1-1	CASSPWTSGGAFF	TGTGCCAGCAGCCCCTGGACTAGCGGGGGAGCTTTCTTT
TRBV25-1	many	.	TRBJ2-7	CASSIGDEQYF	TGTGCCAGCAGCATAGGGGATGAGCAGTACTTC
TRBV24-1	many	.	TRBJ2-6	CATSDRWANVLTF	TGTGCCACCAGTGATCGCTGGGCCAACGTCCTGACTTTC
TRBV7-2	.	.	TRBJ1-2	CASSTYTDYGYTF	TGTGCCAGCAGCACCTACACCGACTATGGCTACACCTTC
TRBV29-1	.	TRBD1	TRBJ1-2	CSVVSGQGGDGYTF	TGCAGCGTTGTTTCGGGACAGGGCGGCGACGGCTACACCTTC
TRBV7-2	.	TRBD1	TRBJ1-2	CASSPPTGVVGYTF	TGTGCCAGCAGCCCCCCGACAGGGGTCGTTGGCTACACCTTC
TRBV2	.	.	TRBJ2-1	CASSAAVPFF	TGTGCCAGCAGTGCTGCCGTCCCGTTCTTC
TRBV7-2	once	.	TRBJ1-4	CAWSVGGSSEKLFF	TGTGCCTGGAGTGTAGGGGGGAGCAGTGAAAAACTGTTTTTT
TRBV5-8	many	TRBD1	TRBJ2-5	CASSRDRRQETQYF	TGTGCCAGCAGCCGGGACAGGCGTCAAGAGACCCAGTACTTC
TRBV5-1	few	.	TRBJ1-2	CASSWDGERDGYTF	TGCGCCAGCAGCTGGGACGGGGAAAGGGATGGCTACACCTTC
TRBV7-9	.	.	TRBJ1-4	CASSDTSGGINEKLFF	TGTGCCAGCAGCGACACTAGCGGGGGGATTAATGAAAAACTGTTTTTT
TRBV20-1	many	TRBD2	TRBJ2-5	CSARGSTPLAGGQETQYF	TGCAGTGCTAGAGGCTCCACCCCTTTAGCGGGGGGGCAGGAGACCCAGTACTTC
TRBV10-2	.	.	TRBJ1-5	CASSQDSTGPTSNQPQHF	TGTGCCAGCAGCCAAGATAGTACGGGGCCAACTAGCAATCAGCCCCAGCATTTT
TRBV20-1	many	TRBD2	TRBJ2-7	CSARVGGGFAHEQYF	TGCAGTGCTAGAGTCGGGGGAGGGTTTGCCCACGAGCAGTACTTC
TRBV20-1	few	TRBD2	TRBJ2-3	CSAIPGLAIADTQYF	TGCAGTGCTATCCCGGGACTAGCGATCGCAGATACGCAGTATTTT
TRBV12-3/TRBV12-4	many	.	TRBJ2-7	CASSIGGFEQYF	TGTGCCAGCAGTATAGGCGGCTTCGAGCAGTACTTC
TRBV12-3/TRBV12-4	many	.	TRBJ2-7	CASSFDPDGYEQYF	TGTGCCAGCAGTTTTGACCCTGACGGATACGAGCAGTACTTC
TRBV7-9	.	.	TRBJ2-5	CASSLDSSYYF	TGTGCCAGCAGCTTAGATAGCTCCTATTACTTC
TRBV5-8	few	TRBD2	TRBJ2-7	CASSSRTSGGYSVEQYF	TGTGCCAGCAGCTCGCGGACTAGCGGGGGATATTCGGTCGAGCAGTACTTC
TRBV19	many	.	TRBJ1-1	CATEGMNTEAFF	TGTGCCACGGAAGGGATGAACACTGAAGCTTTCTTT